Presented here are 2 T cell receptor beta chains from one specimen sequenced in a study of cytomegalovirus exposure and HLA in healthy donors. This PCR relied on a set of 60 Vbeta primers and 13 Jbeta primers. Clones were read by immunoSEQ multiplex PCR, and TCRdb kept only the in-frame ones, dropping some. Among 150,000 to 200,000 clones, roughly 79% were seen once, and the ten largest hold approximately 1%. Input material: PBMCs. The receptor set was obtained from a middle-aged woman in good health and CMV-seronegative.

The V call is TRBV28, the J call TRBJ2-4, with 11 bases matching TRBD2. The CDR3 length is 17 residues. J lost 6 bases, V lost 6 bases, and 13 bases had no gene match. Germline CDR1 reads MDHEN; CDR2 reads SYDVKM. The DNA for the CDR3 is TGTGCCAGCAGGGGAGAGACCGGGACTAGCGGTGGAAACATTCAGTACTTC. Translating gives CASRGETGTSGGNIQYF.

The chain employs TRBV19 and TRBJ1-1; D remains unclear. Trimming took off 8 bases at V and 6 bases at J, with 4 bases between the two ends. CDR3 length: 9 residues. The germline V gene has CDR1 LNHDA and CDR2 SQIVND (reference sequence). The CDR3 loop is CASGPEAFF. The CDR3 region has the DNA TGTGCCAGTGGCCCTGAAGCTTTCTTT. Supplemented by reference TRBV19 and TRBJ1-1, the full variable domain reads DGGITQSPKYLFRKEGQNVTLSCEQNLNHDAMYWYRQDPGQGLRLIYYSQIVNDFQKGDIAEGYSVSREKKESFPLTVTSAQKNPTAFYLCASGPEAFFGQGTRLTVV.